The clone carrying this T cell receptor beta chain came up a few times. Its matching antigen is unknown. The data originate from a study of identical twins. Overall study results and limits: Fewer insertions characterized abundant cord blood beta clonotypes, whereas memory repertoires showed none.

This CDR3 is 12 amino acids long. V lost 7 bases, J lost 3 bases, and 9 bases lay in between. CDR1 is MDHEN, CDR2 SYDVKM, per germline. TCRdb used MiXCR to reprocess the 5' RACE reads, holding one entry per CDR3 protein. The sample shows some 210,000 distinct CDR3 sequences, 15% to 20% of them seen only once. This sample was also put to use in a study of T cells expressing NK-cell markers. As reported in that work: Specificity for HCMV among expanded NKG2C+ T cell clones was not established.

Sequenced sample: CD8+ T cells sorted from blood. This clonotype was obtained from a woman between 18 and 29 years old in good health. V is TRBV28 and J is TRBJ1-1; D uncertain. This CDR3 reads CASTLGDTEAFF. CDR3 bases: TGTGCCAGCACCCTCGGGGACACTGAAGCTTTCTTT.